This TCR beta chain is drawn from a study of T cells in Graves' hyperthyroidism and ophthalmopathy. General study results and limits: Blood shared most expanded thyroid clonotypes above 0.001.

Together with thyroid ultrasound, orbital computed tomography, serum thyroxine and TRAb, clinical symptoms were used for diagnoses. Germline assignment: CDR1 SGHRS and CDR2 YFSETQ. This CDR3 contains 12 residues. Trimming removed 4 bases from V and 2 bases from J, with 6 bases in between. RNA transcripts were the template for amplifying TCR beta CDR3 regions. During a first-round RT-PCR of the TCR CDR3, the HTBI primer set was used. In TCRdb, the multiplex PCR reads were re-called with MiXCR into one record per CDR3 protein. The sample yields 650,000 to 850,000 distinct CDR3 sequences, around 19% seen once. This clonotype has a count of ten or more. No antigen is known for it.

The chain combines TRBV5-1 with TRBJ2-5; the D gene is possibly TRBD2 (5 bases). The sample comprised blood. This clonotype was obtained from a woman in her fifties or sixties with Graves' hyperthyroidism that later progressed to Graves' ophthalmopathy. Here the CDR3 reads CASSTRQETQYF. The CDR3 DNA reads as TGCGCCAGCAGCACTAGACAAGAGACCCAGTACTTC.